The 7 T cell receptor beta chains given below trace back to one sample, sequenced in a study of OX40 agonist ivuxolimab in advanced cancers. The repertoire was sequenced with immunoSEQ multiplex PCR; TCRdb's copy has only in-frame clones and lacks some. Seen here are fewer than 50,000 clones, around 85% observed once, and the top ten hold approximately 52%. The material was CD4+ or CD8+ T cells sorted from blood, obtained in a trial of the OX40 agonist ivuxolimab. The receptors come from an adult with an advanced solid tumor such as melanoma, head and neck, liver or kidney cancer.

The chain uses TRBV10-3 and TRBJ2-7, with D possibly TRBD2 on 5 matching bases. The germline V gene has CDR1 ENHRY and CDR2 SYGVKD. The CDR3 is made up of 11 amino acids. V was pared by 6 bases and J by 2 bases, with 5 bases between. The CDR3 DNA reads TGTGCCATCAGCGGGACCTACGAGCAGTACTTC. This sequence encodes CAISGTYEQYF.

The gene calls are TRBV11-2 and TRBJ2-7, with D maybe TRBD1 (6 bases). This CDR3 comprises 16 residues. Germline assignment: CDR1 SGHAT and CDR2 FQNNGV. Trimming shortened V by 1 base and J by 2 bases, and 15 bases separated the two germline ends. The CDR3 loop reads CASSLGRTVEAYEQYF. The CDR3 region has the DNA TGTGCCAGCAGCTTAGGCAGGACAGTGGAAGCCTACGAGCAGTACTTC.

This clone was detected once. The chain recombines TRBV5-5 with TRBJ1-1; D is uncertain. Per germline, CDR1 SGHKS and CDR2 YYEKEE (reference sequence). The CDR3 is 15 residues long. Trimming took off 0 bases at V and 1 base at J, with 10 bases between the two ends. The CDR3: CASSLAAWQNTEAFF. The CDR3 nucleotides read TGTGCCAGCAGCTTGGCGGCTTGGCAGAACACTGAAGCTTTCTTT.

The genes are TRBV5-1 and TRBJ1-4; D is perhaps TRBD1 (6 bases). The CDR3 is 16 amino acids. Trimming took off 1 base at V and 4 bases at J, with 14 bases between the two ends. Per germline, CDR1 SGHRS and CDR2 YFSETQ. CDR3 loop: CASSLRQAGLNEKLFF. CDR3 DNA: TGCGCCAGCAGCTTGAGACAGGCTGGCCTTAATGAAAAACTGTTTTTT.

The rearrangement uses TRBV29-1 and TRBJ2-3, with D perhaps matching TRBD1 (6 bases). Germline assignment: CDR1 SQVTM and CDR2 ANQGSEA. V dropped 6 bases and J dropped 6 bases, with 22 bases sitting between them. There are 15 residues in the CDR3. The CDR3 protein is CSVITGDIGIDTQYF. CDR3 DNA: TGCAGCGTGATCACCGGGGACATAGGGATTGATACGCAGTATTTT.

This clone has more than one count but fewer than ten. The rearrangement uses TRBV7-9 and TRBJ2-7; a weak D match, TRBD1 (5 bases). The V end lost 1 base, the J end lost 5 bases, and 12 bases lay between the germline ends. CDR1 SEHNR and CDR2 FQNEAQ come from the germline V gene (reference sequence). The CDR3 is made up of 14 amino acids. CDR3 sequence reads: CASSLGQGRNEQYF. The CDR3 DNA reads as TGTGCCAGCAGCTTAGGCCAGGGTCGCAACGAGCAGTACTTC. The full variable domain, rest sourced from reference TRBV7-9 and TRBJ2-7, is DTGVSQNPRHKITKRGQNVTFRCDPISEHNRLYWYRQTLGQGPEFLTYFQNEAQLEKSRLLSDRFSAERPKGSFSTLEIQRTEQGDSAMYLCASSLGQGRNEQYFGPGTRLTVT.

V gene TRBV15 combines with J gene TRBJ2-5; D remains unclear. TRBJ2-7 explains the end of the DNA better; the J call may be wrong. The germline V gene has CDR1 LNHNV and CDR2 YYDKDF (reference sequence). The CDR3 consists of 14 residues. The CDR3 DNA is TGTGCCACCAGCAGAGATCCGCGAGACTACGAGCAGTACTTC. This encodes CATSRDPRDYEQYF.